The 20 T cell receptor beta chains below all came from one sample that was sequenced in a study of blood T cell repertoires in COVID-19. Profiled with immunoSEQ multiplex PCR; TCRdb holds only in-frame clones, not every one. The sample lists 130,000 or so clones, around 88% occurring once. The sequenced sample was peripheral blood. The origin of the receptors is a woman aged 60-75 years with acute or convalescent COVID-19.

The chain links TRBV28 to TRBJ2-3; 9 positions agree with TRBD2. The CDR3 runs to 16 residues. The V segment lost 1 base and the J segment 4 bases; nucleotides outside the gene matches: 6. The germline V gene has CDR1 MDHEN and CDR2 SYDVKM. The CDR3 loop is CASSLSRGGRADTQYF. CDR3 nucleotides: TGTGCCAGCAGTTTATCGCGGGGGGGTAGGGCAGATACGCAGTATTTT.

This clone was picked up a small number of times. The rearrangement uses TRBV24-1 and TRBJ2-3; TRBD2 aligns across 11 bases. Germline values: CDR1 KGHDR, CDR2 SFDVKD. This CDR3 has 20 residues. J gave up 2 bases and V 0 bases, and 12 bases lay outside the gene matches. This CDR3 is CATSDLRVSTSGGYTDTQYF. In DNA, the CDR3 is TGTGCCACCAGTGATTTGCGGGTTTCTACTAGCGGGGGCTACACAGATACGCAGTATTTT.

This chain joins TRBV29-1 and TRBJ1-1; D is possibly TRBD1 (6 bases). Trimming pared 7 bases from V and 5 bases from J, leaving 14 bases between. The CDR3 loop spans 12 amino acids. Germline V gene data show CDR1 as SQVTM and CDR2 as ANQGSEA. Here the CDR3 reads CSAATGWTEAFF. In DNA form, the CDR3 reads TGCAGCGCCGCTACAGGGTGGACTGAAGCTTTCTTT. The full variable domain, in which reference TRBV29-1 and TRBJ1-1 provide the parts outside the CDR3, is SAVISQKPSRDICQRGTSLTIQCQVDSQVTMMFWYRQQPGQSLTLIATANQGSEATYESGFVIDKFPISRPNLTFSTLTVSNMSPEDSSIYLCSAATGWTEAFFGQGTRLTVV.

This clone has just a few counts. V is TRBV19 and J is TRBJ2-2; 9 bases agree with TRBD1. V gave up 7 bases and J gave up 3 bases; unmatched junction bases: 6. The CDR3 is 15 amino acids. Germline V gives CDR1 LNHDA, CDR2 SQIVND (reference sequence). CDR3 amino acids: CASTKGQGYTGELFF. CDR3 DNA sequence: TGTGCCAGTACTAAAGGACAGGGGTACACCGGGGAGCTGTTTTTT.

The rearrangement links TRBV2 to TRBJ1-5, with 10 bases that match TRBD1. J gave up 4 bases and V 6 bases, and 9 bases lay outside the gene matches. The CDR3 spans 16 residues. The germline gives CDR1 SNHLY, CDR2 FYNNEI. The CDR3 nucleotides read TGTGCCAGCAGATTGACAGGGGGCCTAACAAATCAGCCCCAGCATTTT. Protein: CASRLTGGLTNQPQHF. The whole variable domain, filled in from reference TRBV2 and TRBJ1-5, reads EPEVTQTPSHQVTQMGQEVILRCVPISNHLYFYWYRQILGQKVEFLVSFYNNEISEKSEIFDDQFSVERPDGSNFTLKIRSTKLEDSAMYFCASRLTGGLTNQPQHFGDGTRLSIL.

The chain joins TRBV29-1 to TRBJ2-4, with 7 bases aligning to TRBD1. The CDR3 sequence is 14 residues long. Germline V lookup: CDR1 SQVTM, CDR2 ANQGSEA. V shed 5 bases, J shed 4 bases, and the junction held 8 bases outside the gene matches. The CDR3 here is CSVRRTGLKNIQYF. CDR3 nucleotide sequence: TGCAGCGTTCGCAGGACAGGTTTGAAAAACATTCAGTACTTC.

The chain carries TRBV4-3 and TRBJ1-3; TRBD1 might be the D (5 bases). Trimming removed 4 bases at V and 0 bases at J, with 16 bases between. Germline values: CDR1 LGHNA, CDR2 YSLEER. CDR3 length: 17 residues. DNA for the CDR3: TGCGCCAGCAGCCGACACCACCAGGGCCGCTCTGGAAACACCATATATTTT. It is translated as CASSRHHQGRSGNTIYF.

This chain's CDR3 is CATSENTGVNGYNEQFF. The CDR3, as DNA: TGTGCCACCAGTGAGAACACAGGGGTCAATGGGTACAATGAGCAGTTCTTC. This rearrangement joins TRBV24-1 to TRBJ2-1, with 7 bases fitting TRBD1. Trimming at V came to 4 bases and at J to 4 bases, leaving 12 bases not matched to a gene. The CDR3 has 17 amino acids. CDR1 and CDR2 (germline): KGHDR, SFDVKD.

The V gene is TRBV12-3 or TRBV12-4, the J gene TRBJ1-5, with TRBD1 matching over 7 bases. V lost 7 bases to trimming and J lost 5 bases; unmatched junction nucleotides: 5. The CDR3 is 13 residues long. The CDR3 DNA is TGTGCCAGCACCGGGCAGGGGGATCAGCCCCAGCATTTT. It yields the protein CASTGQGDQPQHF.

The V gene is TRBV5-1, the J gene TRBJ1-2; 10 nucleotides agree with TRBD1. The CDR3 sequence is 15 residues long. J gave up 11 bases and V 3 bases, and 13 bases lay outside the gene matches. Germline-derived CDR1 and CDR2 are SGHRS and YFSETQ. CDR3 sequence: CASSWDRGQGGSYTF. The CDR3 DNA reads TGCGCCAGCAGCTGGGACCGAGGACAGGGGGGGAGTTACACCTTC.

V gene TRBV15 combines with J gene TRBJ2-3; D call uncertain. Germline loops: CDR1 LNHNV, CDR2 YYDKDF (reference sequence). The ends were cut back, 1 base at V and 6 bases at J, with 5 bases in the middle. The CDR3 contains 12 residues. Written as DNA, the CDR3 is TGTGCCACCAGCAGAGTCGGGGATACGCAGTATTTT. It yields the protein CATSRVGDTQYF.

This chain links TRBV7-9 with TRBJ1-5; 9 positions match TRBD1. The CDR3 has 18 amino acids. In germline, CDR1 is SEHNR, CDR2 FQNEAQ (reference sequence). Trimming took 5 bases from V and 3 from J; bases not matched to a gene: 14. The CDR3 DNA sequence: TGTGCCAGCAGCCCCGGTATCTCCGGGACAGGGTTCAATCAGCCCCAGCATTTT. Amino acids: CASSPGISGTGFNQPQHF. Together with reference TRBV7-9 and TRBJ1-5, the CDR3 gives the full variable domain: DTGVSQNPRHKITKRGQNVTFRCDPISEHNRLYWYRQTLGQGPEFLTYFQNEAQLEKSRLLSDRFSAERPKGSFSTLEIQRTEQGDSAMYLCASSPGISGTGFNQPQHFGDGTRLSIL.

The chain is built from TRBV4-3 and TRBJ1-2; 12 nucleotides line up with TRBD1. The V segment lost 0 bases and the J segment 6 bases; nucleotides outside the gene matches: 11. Per germline, CDR1 LGHNA and CDR2 YSLEER. The CDR3 extends over 18 amino acids. CDR3 sequence (DNA): TGCGCCAGCAGCCAAGAGACCCCCGGGACAGGGGGCCTTCATGGCTACACCTTC. This translates into CASSQETPGTGGLHGYTF.

This chain uses TRBV11-2 with TRBJ2-1, with D tentatively TRBD1 (7 bases). There are 15 residues in the CDR3. The germline gives CDR1 SGHAT, CDR2 FQNNGV. The ends were cut back, 1 base at V and 13 bases at J, with 20 bases in the middle. Written as DNA, the CDR3 is TGTGCCAGCAGCTTAGTGCGGGACAGTCTCCGCCACCAGTTCTTC. Translating gives CASSLVRDSLRHQFF.

The rearrangement uses TRBV5-4 and TRBJ2-7, with D perhaps TRBD2 (6 bases). V lost 0 bases and J 2 bases, leaving 12 bases between the germline ends. The CDR3 has 15 amino acids. The germline V gene has CDR1 SGHNT and CDR2 YYREEE (reference sequence). CDR3 amino acids: CASSLVGRGTYEQYF. The CDR3 DNA sequence: TGTGCCAGCAGCTTGGTGGGGCGGGGCACCTACGAGCAGTACTTC. Full variable domain (outside the CDR3, taken from reference TRBV5-4 and TRBJ2-7): ETGVTQSPTHLIKTRGQQVTLRCSSQSGHNTVSWYQQALGQGPQFIFQYYREEENGRGNFPPRFSGLQFPNYSSELNVNALELDDSALYLCASSLVGRGTYEQYFGPGTRLTVT.

DNA for the CDR3: TGTGCCAGCTCACCAAGAGGGGAGGTTAACACTGAAGCTTTCTTT. It translates to CASSPRGEVNTEAFF. The chain employs TRBV18 and TRBJ1-1; TRBD1 is a possible D gene (5 bases). V was clipped by 2 bases and J by 2 bases, with 12 bases between them. From germline, CDR1 is KGHSH and CDR2 LQKENI. This CDR3 region has 15 residues.

V usage is TRBV7-8 and J usage is TRBJ2-3; 10 bases line up with TRBD2. J was trimmed by 5 bases and V by 1 base; bases with no gene match: 3. CDR1 is SGHVS, CDR2 FQNEAQ, per germline. This CDR3 has 15 residues. CDR3: CASSLGSSGGDTQYF. CDR3 nucleotides: TGTGCCAGCAGCTTAGGCTCTAGCGGGGGAGATACGCAGTATTTT.

V usage is TRBV7-2 and J usage is TRBJ2-5; TRBD2 is a possible D gene (6 bases). V lost 4 bases to trimming and J lost 5 bases, with 14 bases between them. This CDR3 is built from 14 residues. Germline CDR1 SGHTA, CDR2 FQGNSA. The CDR3 protein is CASSSRRGSETQYF. Written as DNA, the CDR3 is TGTGCCAGCAGCTCTCGTCGGGGGAGTGAGACCCAGTACTTC.

V is TRBV28 and J is TRBJ2-7; no reliable D call. Deletions cut 3 bases from V and 3 bases from J, with 6 bases between. Germline V gene sequence: CDR1 MDHEN, CDR2 SYDVKM. This CDR3 is 12 amino acids long. CDR3 loop: CASSFQFYEQYF. The CDR3 DNA reads as TGTGCCAGCAGTTTTCAGTTCTACGAGCAGTACTTC.

The chain combines TRBV5-8 with TRBJ1-6; a possible D gene is TRBD1 (6 bases). This CDR3 region has 15 residues. CDR1 is SGHTS and CDR2 is YDEGEE in the germline V gene. Trimming removed 2 bases at V and 9 bases at J, with 15 bases between. CDR3 sequence (DNA): TGTGCCAGCAGCTTACCGGGACAAGGGATTTCACCCCTCCACTTT. This gives the protein CASSLPGQGISPLHF.